This TCR beta chain was recorded in a study of response to subunit inactivated influenza vaccine (dated by TCRdb to 2016 to 2019). As for the study more broadly: To follow how T cells responded to a trivalent subunit inactivated influenza vaccine, the researchers relied on deep quantitative profiling of the T cell receptor repertoire. General findings and caveats noted by the study authors: According to the authors, only a limited number of new T cells may be recruited by each seasonal influenza vaccination.

V lost 4 bases and J lost 3 bases; the stretch between them is 11 bases long. The germline V gene specifies KGHSH as CDR1 and LQKENI as CDR2. The CDR3 spans 14 residues, from the cysteine through the phenylalanine. The read is trimmed to its CDR3 DNA, 42 bases read in frame from base 1. Receptor amplification or capture employed RT-PCR. Sequencing used an Illumina HiSeq 2500. TCRdb trimmed the raw reads at Q25, called clones with MiXCR and kept productive beta chains. CDR3 protein sequences are deduplicated, and each keeps its most common genes and DNA. The table for this sample lists some 850,000 distinct CDR3 sequences; roughly 18% of them were counted only once. The ten top clones hold around 9.9% of the sample. This clonotype was counted a few times. Which antigen it targets is not known. Base qualities are not at hand, and no much larger clone is one base apart.

The chain is encoded by TRBV18 joined to TRBJ2-3; confidence is insufficient to name the D gene. The specimen comprised PBMCs from blood, sampled about 5 days after vaccination. This TCR was sampled from a man aged 50 to 59 who received an inactivated influenza vaccine. Donor details come from another sample of the same person, matched by shared clones. CDR3 reads: CASSLNSGTDTQYF. The DNA reads TGTGCCAGCTCACTAAACAGTGGGACAGATACGCAGTATTTT.